Below are 11 T cell receptor beta chains sequenced from a single sample in a study of cytomegalovirus exposure and HLA in healthy donors. PCR was performed using 60 Vbeta and 13 Jbeta primers. Profiling relied on immunoSEQ multiplex PCR, and the TCRdb table lists in-frame clones only, not all of them. This table holds about 200,000 clones, around 77% found once. Sequences were obtained from PBMCs. The receptors originated from a woman aged 30 to 39 in good health and CMV-seronegative.

The V and J genes are TRBV5-1 and TRBJ2-5, with 8 bases aligning to TRBD1. The J call may be mistaken, given a closer DNA end match to TRBJ2-7. The CDR3 consists of 16 residues. Per the germline V gene, CDR1 is SGHRS and CDR2 is YFSETQ. The CDR3 DNA reads TGCGCCAGCAGCTTCGCCCCGGGACAGGTCTCCTACGAGCAGTACTTC. Translated: CASSFAPGQVSYEQYF.

This clone turned up a few times. The V and J genes are TRBV5-4 and TRBJ2-2; the match to TRBD1 covers 8 bases. After removal of 4 bases from V and 0 bases from J, the junction contained 5 bases not matched to a gene. The CDR3 extends over 16 amino acids. Germline V lookup: CDR1 SGHNT, CDR2 YYREEE (reference sequence). The chain's CDR3 is CASSVRDRTNTGELFF. The CDR3 region has the DNA TGTGCCAGCAGCGTCCGGGACAGGACGAACACCGGGGAGCTGTTTTTT.

This sequence joins TRBV6-1 and TRBJ2-1; 10 bases are shared with TRBD2. Germline V gives CDR1 MNHNS, CDR2 SASEGT. This CDR3 spans 16 amino acids. The V segment lost 0 bases and the J segment 7 bases; nucleotides outside the gene matches: 6. Written as DNA, the CDR3 is TGTGCCAGCAGTGAAGCTCCTAGCGGGAGAACGAATGAGCAGTTCTTC. Translating gives CASSEAPSGRTNEQFF.

V gene TRBV5-1 combines with J gene TRBJ2-5; 8 bases align to TRBD1. The CDR3 is 14 amino acids. Germline trimming cut 2 bases from V and 2 bases from J; bases unmatched to any gene: 2. CDR1 and CDR2 (germline): SGHRS, YFSETQ. CDR3 protein: CASSFGTGQETQYF. CDR3 DNA: TGCGCCAGCAGCTTCGGGACAGGACAAGAGACCCAGTACTTC. Based on the CDR3 plus reference TRBV5-1 and TRBJ2-5, the full variable domain is KAGVTQTPRYLIKTRGQQVTLSCSPISGHRSVSWYQQTPGQGLQFLFEYFSETQRNKGNFPGRFSGRQFSNSRSEMNVSTLELGDSALYLCASSFGTGQETQYFGPGTRLLVL.

This chain links TRBV2 with TRBJ2-7; D unclear. Trimming cost V 2 bases and J 1 base, with 15 bases left between them. This CDR3 region has 16 residues. Germline V gene data show CDR1 as SNHLY and CDR2 as FYNNEI. CDR3 nucleotide sequence: TGTGCCAGCAGTGAACAGAATAGCCTTGATTCCTACGAGCAGTACTTC. Its protein is CASSEQNSLDSYEQYF.

The chain carries TRBV5-6 and TRBJ2-7; possibly TRBD1 for D (6 bases). This CDR3 comprises 13 residues. The V gene lost 4 bases and the J gene lost 2 bases, with 10 bases spanning the gap. Germline values: CDR1 SGHDT, CDR2 YYEEEE. The CDR3 nucleotides are TGTGCCAGCAGCCTGGACAGAACCTACGAGCAGTACTTC. This encodes CASSLDRTYEQYF.

The sample holds one count of this clone. The rearrangement uses TRBV11-2 and TRBJ2-5; D is ambiguous. With 8 bases removed from V and 5 bases from J, the gap between germline ends came to 12 bases. Germline-derived CDR1 and CDR2 are SGHAT and FQNNGV. The CDR3 loop spans 12 amino acids. The CDR3, as DNA: TGTGCCAGCTGCGGTTTCTTCGAGACCCAGTACTTC. Its translation is CASCGFFETQYF.

This clone was recorded only once. This chain connects TRBV9 to TRBJ1-1, with TRBD1 matching over 9 bases. V shed 4 bases and J 4 bases; nucleotides not matched to a gene: 5. The CDR3 runs 14 residues. Germline assignment: CDR1 SGDLS and CDR2 YYNGEE. CDR3 residues: CASSRTGVGTEAFF. For the CDR3, the DNA is TGTGCCAGCAGCCGGACAGGGGTGGGCACTGAAGCTTTCTTT.

The CDR3 DNA follows: TGTGCCATCAGCGCGGGGCCCGATTACGAGCAGTACTTC. Amino acid sequence: CAISAGPDYEQYF. The chain uses TRBV10-3 and TRBJ2-7; a possible D gene is TRBD2 (6 bases). The ends were cut back, 6 bases at V and 4 bases at J, with 13 bases in the middle. This CDR3 comprises 13 residues. Germline-derived CDR1 and CDR2 are ENHRY and SYGVKD.

The chain carries TRBV2 and TRBJ2-7; D is unclear. This CDR3 spans 11 amino acids. Germline CDR1 is SNHLY and CDR2 is FYNNEI. The V end was cut by 7 bases, the J end by 7 bases, with 11 bases between. DNA for the CDR3: TGTGCCAGCACTCAGGCTTGGGAGCAGTACTTC. Its translation is CASTQAWEQYF.

The genes are TRBV9 and TRBJ2-2, with 7 bases lining up with TRBD2. The CDR3 runs to 16 residues. The V segment lost 1 base and the J segment 4 bases; nucleotides outside the gene matches: 7. Germline V CDR1 and CDR2: SGDLS, YYNGEE. The CDR3 here is CASSVLSSGGTGELFF. CDR3 coding DNA: TGTGCCAGCAGCGTACTCTCTAGCGGAGGCACCGGGGAGCTGTTTTTT.